The 23 T cell receptor beta chains below come from one sample, sequenced in a study of OX40 agonist ivuxolimab in advanced cancers. The repertoire was sequenced with immunoSEQ multiplex PCR; TCRdb's copy has only in-frame clones and lacks some. This table holds around 84,000 clones, 80% to 95% found once. The starting material was CD4+ or CD8+ T cells sorted from blood, obtained in a trial of the OX40 agonist ivuxolimab. The receptors come from an adult with an advanced solid tumor such as melanoma, head and neck, liver or kidney cancer.

The chain carries TRBV7-3 and TRBJ2-3; D remains ambiguous. The CDR3 has 14 residues. The V end lost 3 bases, the J end lost 1 base, and 8 bases lay between the germline ends. CDR1 SGHTA and CDR2 FQGTGA come from the germline V gene. The CDR3 bases are TGTGCCAGCAGCTTCTGGAGTGGCACAGATACGCAGTATTTT. Residues: CASSFWSGTDTQYF.

The rearrangement uses TRBV7-9 and TRBJ1-1, with a possible D match to TRBD1 (6 bases). The CDR3 contains 13 residues. The germline CDR1 and CDR2 sequences are SEHNR and FQNEAQ (reference sequence). With 3 bases removed from V and 6 bases from J, the gap between germline ends came to 11 bases. The CDR3 sequence is CASSLVQGPEAFF. CDR3 sequence (DNA): TGTGCCAGCAGCTTGGTACAGGGACCTGAAGCTTTCTTT.

The V gene is TRBV13, the J gene TRBJ2-5; no clear D gene. The better agreement between TRBJ2-7 and the DNA end casts doubt on the J call. CDR3 length: 14 residues. Germline CDR1 is PRHDT and CDR2 is FYEKMQ (reference sequence). The CDR3 coding sequence is TGTGCCAGCAGCTTAAGGGAAGCCCGGTACGAGCAGTACTTC. Translation gives CASSLREARYEQYF.

This chain uses TRBV7-9 with TRBJ1-3; D remains unclear. Germline loops: CDR1 SEHNR, CDR2 FQNEAQ (reference sequence). V was trimmed by 4 bases and J by 4 bases, leaving 14 bases between them. The CDR3 has 15 residues. CDR3 residues: CASSWEINAGNTIYF. The CDR3 DNA reads as TGTGCCAGCAGCTGGGAGATAAATGCGGGAAACACCATATATTTT.

The rearrangement links TRBV9 to TRBJ2-7, with D perhaps matching TRBD2 (6 bases). The CDR3 spans 15 residues. Germline-derived CDR1 and CDR2 are SGDLS and YYNGEE. Trimming took off 2 bases at V and 3 bases at J, with 15 bases between the two ends. The CDR3 here is CASSVTPGLLYEQYF. In DNA form, the CDR3 reads TGTGCCAGCAGCGTCACGCCGGGACTTCTCTACGAGCAGTACTTC.

The chain couples TRBV9 to TRBJ2-3; 8 bases agree with TRBD2. CDR3 length: 15 amino acids. The V and J ends lost 3 bases and 1 base, in that order; junction bases with no gene match: 4. Germline CDR1 SGDLS, CDR2 YYNGEE. The CDR3 sequence: CASSGEAGGTDTQYF. In DNA form, the CDR3 reads TGTGCCAGCAGCGGCGAAGCGGGGGGCACAGATACGCAGTATTTT.

The chain links TRBV9 to TRBJ2-1; 9 nucleotides agree with TRBD2. Germline V lookup: CDR1 SGDLS, CDR2 YYNGEE. The trim removed 0 bases at V and 0 bases at J, leaving 4 bases unmatched. The CDR3 runs 17 residues. The CDR3 spells CASSVGGGASSYNEQFF. The CDR3 nucleotides are TGTGCCAGCAGCGTAGGCGGGGGGGCTAGCTCCTACAATGAGCAGTTCTTC.

This CDR3 reads CASSTLDRGFEGYTF. The CDR3 DNA reads TGTGCCAGCAGCACCTTGGACAGGGGCTTTGAAGGCTACACCTTC. The V gene is TRBV9, the J gene TRBJ1-2; 9 nucleotides match TRBD1. Per germline, CDR1 SGDLS and CDR2 YYNGEE. V lost 4 bases, J lost 8 bases, and 12 bases stayed unmatched. The CDR3 covers 15 residues.

The rearrangement joins TRBV4-1 to TRBJ2-7, with D possibly matching TRBD2 (5 bases). The CDR3 is made up of 14 amino acids. Trimming took off 1 base at V and 4 bases at J, with 11 bases between the two ends. Germline values: CDR1 MGHRA, CDR2 YSYEKL. In DNA, the CDR3 is TGCGCCAGCAGCCAAGGGGAGCAATGGTACGAGCAGTACTTC. Translation gives CASSQGEQWYEQYF.

This sequence joins TRBV27 and TRBJ2-1; D is perhaps TRBD2 (5 bases). The germline V and J ends were trimmed by 4 bases and 6 bases, with 10 bases remaining between them. This CDR3 contains 13 residues. Per the germline V gene, CDR1 is MNHEY and CDR2 is SMNVEV (reference sequence). The CDR3 protein is CASSSYSGNEQFF. The CDR3 bases are TGTGCCAGCAGTTCGTACAGCGGCAATGAGCAGTTCTTC.

The rearrangement uses TRBV4-1 and TRBJ1-5; D is uncertain. The CDR3 has 12 residues. V was cut by 0 bases and J by 15 bases, with 12 bases left in between. CDR1 is MGHRA and CDR2 is YSYEKL in the germline V gene. The CDR3 is CASSQDGVLRHF. CDR3 bases: TGCGCCAGCAGCCAAGACGGGGTACTCCGGCATTTT.

The chain combines TRBV29-1 with TRBJ2-7, with D uncertain. Germline CDR1 reads SQVTM; CDR2 reads ANQGSEA. There are 13 residues in the CDR3. Trimming removed 0 bases from V and 1 base from J, with 7 bases in between. In DNA, the CDR3 is TGCAGCGTTGAAGACTCAGGATCCTACGAGCAGTACTTC. Protein product: CSVEDSGSYEQYF.

The V call is TRBV15, the J call TRBJ2-7, with D perhaps TRBD1 (6 bases). Trimming took off 4 bases at V and 3 bases at J, with 10 bases between the two ends. Germline V gene data show CDR1 as LNHNV and CDR2 as YYDKDF (reference sequence). The CDR3 has 13 amino acids. DNA for the CDR3: TGTGCCACCAGCACCGACAGGTACTACGAGCAGTACTTC. This codes for CATSTDRYYEQYF. Combining the CDR3 with reference TRBV15 and TRBJ2-7 gives the whole variable domain DAMVIQNPRYQVTQFGKPVTLSCSQTLNHNVMYWYQQKSSQAPKLLFHYYDKDFNNEADTPDNFQSRRPNTSFCFLDIRSPGLGDTAMYLCATSTDRYYEQYFGPGTRLTVT.

In the case of this clone: An end of the junction differs from the germline gene, which may be a read error. The sample holds other DNA sequences that translate to the same CDR3. For the CDR3, the DNA is TGTGCCAGCAGCCTATCCGGGACCCCGGACAATGAACAGTTCTTC. Encoded protein: CASSLSGTPDNEQFF. The chain couples TRBV6-5 to TRBJ2-1; D may be TRBD1 or TRBD2 (5 bases each). The CDR3 extends over 15 amino acids. Germline V lookup: CDR1 MNHEY, CDR2 SVGAGI.

V and J are TRBV5-6 and TRBJ1-4; TRBD1 matches 7 bases. CDR3 length: 12 residues. Germline lookup yields CDR1 SGHDT and CDR2 YYEEEE. After removal of 2 bases from V and 8 bases from J, the junction contained 0 bases not matched to a gene. The DNA of the CDR3 is TGTGCCAGCAGCTTACAGGGGGAAAAACTGTTTTTT. The encoded protein is CASSLQGEKLFF.

The genes are TRBV11-2 and TRBJ2-4, with D perhaps being TRBD1 or TRBD2 (6 bases each). The CDR3 covers 12 residues. Trimming took 5 bases from V and 9 from J, leaving 11 bases between them. The V gene's germline CDR1 is SGHAT and CDR2 FQNNGV. CDR3 residues: CASSQEGVIQYF. In DNA, the CDR3 is TGTGCCAGCAGCCAGGAGGGGGTCATTCAGTACTTC.

CDR3 DNA sequence: TGTGCTAGTGGTTTTGGACAGCTCAATCAGCCCCAGCATTTT. This encodes CASGFGQLNQPQHF. The chain is built from TRBV12-5 and TRBJ1-5; TRBD1 is a possible D gene (6 bases). The CDR3 loop spans 14 amino acids. Trimming cost V 3 bases and J 3 bases, with 9 bases left between them. In germline, CDR1 is LGHNT, CDR2 FRNRAP.

The rearrangement uses TRBV11-3 and TRBJ2-6; D uncertain. The CDR3 is 15 amino acids. Per the germline V gene, CDR1 is SGHNT and CDR2 is YENEEA. V was shortened by 1 base and J by 0 bases, with 4 bases between the two germline ends. The CDR3 sequence: CASSLGYSGANVLTF. CDR3 DNA sequence: TGTGCCAGCAGCTTAGGATACTCTGGGGCCAACGTCCTGACTTTC.

This clone came up once. This chain uses TRBV6-5 with TRBJ2-5, with D uncertain. The CDR3 spans 15 residues. Trimming left V 0 bases short and J 2 bases short, with 10 bases between. Looked up from germline, CDR1 is MNHEY and CDR2 is SVGAGI. CDR3 DNA: TGTGCCAGCAGTTACTCGATCGGAAATCAAGAGACCCAGTACTTC. Translation: CASSYSIGNQETQYF.

This sequence joins TRBV7-6 and TRBJ2-3, with 8 bases identical to TRBD1. The V gene's germline CDR1 is SGHVS and CDR2 FNYEAQ. The trim removed 7 bases at V and 2 bases at J, leaving 8 bases unmatched. This CDR3 is built from 15 residues. The CDR3 DNA is TGTGCCAGCACGCAGGGGGCGACGGTCACAGATACGCAGTATTTT. It codes for CASTQGATVTDTQYF.

V usage is TRBV19 and J usage is TRBJ1-5, with unresolved D. The ends were cut back, 3 bases at V and 0 bases at J, with 9 bases in the middle. This CDR3 has 15 residues. Germline loops: CDR1 LNHDA, CDR2 SQIVND (reference sequence). CDR3 coding DNA: TGTGCCAGTAGTATGCCCCGGTATAGCAATCAGCCCCAGCATTTT. It is translated as CASSMPRYSNQPQHF.

CDR3 sequence reads: CASSLLGGLSDTIYF. CDR3 DNA sequence: TGTGCCAGCAGTTTATTGGGGGGGCTGTCGGACACCATATATTTT. The V call is TRBV27, the J call TRBJ1-3; weak D call: TRBD1 (6 bases). V shed 1 base and J shed 8 bases, with 15 bases lying between them. The CDR3 loop spans 15 amino acids. The germline gives CDR1 MNHEY, CDR2 SMNVEV (reference sequence).

The V call is TRBV10-3, the J call TRBJ2-7, with no clear D. Germline values: CDR1 ENHRY, CDR2 SYGVKD. The V and J ends lost 0 bases and 2 bases respectively, with 14 bases between them. The CDR3 extends over 16 amino acids. As DNA, the CDR3 is TGTGCCATCAGTGAGTCGACGGCGGTCCGGACCTACGAGCAGTACTTC. Protein product: CAISESTAVRTYEQYF.